Given below is one TCR beta chain in context. PCR used 60 Vbeta primers and 13 Jbeta primers. TCRdb's copy holds only in-frame clones and misses some; the assay was immunoSEQ multiplex PCR. The sample has tens of thousands of clones. The data derive from a study of cytomegalovirus exposure and HLA in healthy donors. Germline loops: CDR1 SGHAT, CDR2 FQNNGV. Trimming took off 2 bases at V and 3 bases at J, with 10 bases between the two ends. CDR3 size: 14 residues. The sequence derives from a woman aged 60 to 75 in good health and CMV-seronegative. The sample taken for sequencing was PBMCs. This chain joins TRBV11-2 and TRBJ2-5; D is possibly TRBD1 (6 bases). Here the CDR3 DNA reads TGTGCCAGCAGCTTATTTGGGGGCAAAGAGACCCAGTACTTC. This translates into CASSLFGGKETQYF.